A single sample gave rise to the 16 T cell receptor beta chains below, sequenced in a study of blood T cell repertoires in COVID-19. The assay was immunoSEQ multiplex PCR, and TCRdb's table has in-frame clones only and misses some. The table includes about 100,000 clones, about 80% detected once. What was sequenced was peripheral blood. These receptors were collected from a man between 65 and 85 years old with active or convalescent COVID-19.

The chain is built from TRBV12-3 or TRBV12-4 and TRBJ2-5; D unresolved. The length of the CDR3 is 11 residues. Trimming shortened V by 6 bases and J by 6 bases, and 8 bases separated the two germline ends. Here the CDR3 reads CASSRIQTQYF. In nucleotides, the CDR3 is TGTGCCAGCAGCCGTATTCAGACCCAGTACTTC.

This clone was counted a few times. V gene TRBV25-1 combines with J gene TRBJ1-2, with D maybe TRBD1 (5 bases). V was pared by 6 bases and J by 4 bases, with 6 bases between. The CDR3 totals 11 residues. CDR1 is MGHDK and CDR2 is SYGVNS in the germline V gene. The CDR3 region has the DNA TGTGCCAGCAGGACAGTCTATGGCTACACCTTC. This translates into CASRTVYGYTF.

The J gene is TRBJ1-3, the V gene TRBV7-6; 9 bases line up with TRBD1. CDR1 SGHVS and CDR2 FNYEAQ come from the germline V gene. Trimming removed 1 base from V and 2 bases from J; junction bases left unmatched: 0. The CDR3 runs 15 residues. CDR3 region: CASSLDRGPGNTIYF. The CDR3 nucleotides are TGTGCCAGCAGCTTAGACAGGGGGCCTGGAAACACCATATATTTT.

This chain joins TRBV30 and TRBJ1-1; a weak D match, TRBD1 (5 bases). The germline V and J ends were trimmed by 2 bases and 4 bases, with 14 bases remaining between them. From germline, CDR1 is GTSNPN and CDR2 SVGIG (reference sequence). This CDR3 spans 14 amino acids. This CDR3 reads CAWSPPGGSTEAFF. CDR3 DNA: TGTGCCTGGAGTCCCCCCGGGGGTTCCACTGAAGCTTTCTTT.

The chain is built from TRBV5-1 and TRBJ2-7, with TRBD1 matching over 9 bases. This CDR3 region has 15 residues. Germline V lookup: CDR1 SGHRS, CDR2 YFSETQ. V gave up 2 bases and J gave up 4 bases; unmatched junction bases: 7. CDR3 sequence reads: CASSLAPGQGYEQYF. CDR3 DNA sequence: TGCGCCAGCAGCTTAGCACCGGGACAGGGATACGAGCAGTACTTC.

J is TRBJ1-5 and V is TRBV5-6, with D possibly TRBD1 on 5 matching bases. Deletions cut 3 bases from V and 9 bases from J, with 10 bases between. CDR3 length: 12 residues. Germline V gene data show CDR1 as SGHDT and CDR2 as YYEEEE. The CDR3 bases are TGTGCCAGCAGCTCGGGGGTAGGGCCCCAGCATTTT. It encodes CASSSGVGPQHF.

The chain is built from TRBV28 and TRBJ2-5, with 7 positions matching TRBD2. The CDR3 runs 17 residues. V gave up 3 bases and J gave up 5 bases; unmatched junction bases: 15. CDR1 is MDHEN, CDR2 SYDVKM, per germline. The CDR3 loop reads CASSFARPGLDGETQYF. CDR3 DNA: TGTGCCAGCAGTTTTGCCCGACCTGGACTAGACGGTGAGACCCAGTACTTC.

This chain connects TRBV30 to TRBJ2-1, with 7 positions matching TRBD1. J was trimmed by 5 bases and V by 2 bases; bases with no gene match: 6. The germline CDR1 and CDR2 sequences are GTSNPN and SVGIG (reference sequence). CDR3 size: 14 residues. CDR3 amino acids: CAWSTGTVNNEQFF. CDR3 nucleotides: TGTGCCTGGAGTACCGGGACAGTCAACAATGAGCAGTTCTTC.

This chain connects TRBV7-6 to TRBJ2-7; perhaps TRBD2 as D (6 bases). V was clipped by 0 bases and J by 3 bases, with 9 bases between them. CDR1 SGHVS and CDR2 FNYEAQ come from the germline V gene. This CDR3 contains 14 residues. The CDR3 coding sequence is TGTGCCAGCAGCTTAGCGGGGGGTCACTACGAGCAGTACTTC. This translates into CASSLAGGHYEQYF.

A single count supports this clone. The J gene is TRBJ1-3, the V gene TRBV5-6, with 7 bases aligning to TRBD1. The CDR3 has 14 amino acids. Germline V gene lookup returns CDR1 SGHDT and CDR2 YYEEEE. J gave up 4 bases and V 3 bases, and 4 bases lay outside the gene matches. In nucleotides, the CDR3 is TGTGCCAGCAGCTCGCGACAGGGAGGAAACACCATATATTTT. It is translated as CASSSRQGGNTIYF.

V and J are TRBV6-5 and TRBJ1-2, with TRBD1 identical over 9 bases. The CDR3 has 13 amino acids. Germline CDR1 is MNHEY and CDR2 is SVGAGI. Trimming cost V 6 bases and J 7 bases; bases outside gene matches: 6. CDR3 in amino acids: CASSLQGARGYTF. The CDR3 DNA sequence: TGTGCCAGCAGCCTACAGGGGGCGCGTGGCTACACCTTC.

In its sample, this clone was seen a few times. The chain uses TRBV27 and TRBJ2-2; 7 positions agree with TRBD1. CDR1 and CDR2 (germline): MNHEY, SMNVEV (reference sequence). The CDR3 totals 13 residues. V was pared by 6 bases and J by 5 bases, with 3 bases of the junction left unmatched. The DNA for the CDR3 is TGTGCCAGCAGCCCGGGACAGACCGGGGAGCTGTTTTTT. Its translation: CASSPGQTGELFF.

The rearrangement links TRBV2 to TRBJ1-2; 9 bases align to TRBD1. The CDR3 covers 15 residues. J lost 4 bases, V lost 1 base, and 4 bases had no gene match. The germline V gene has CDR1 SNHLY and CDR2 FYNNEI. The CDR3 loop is CASSEGGTGSYGYTF. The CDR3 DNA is TGTGCCAGCAGTGAAGGGGGGACAGGGAGCTATGGCTACACCTTC.

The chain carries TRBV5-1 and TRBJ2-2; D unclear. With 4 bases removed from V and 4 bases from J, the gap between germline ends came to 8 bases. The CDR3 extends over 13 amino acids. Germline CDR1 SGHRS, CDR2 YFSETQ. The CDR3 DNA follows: TGCGCCAGCAGCGAAACGGGCACCGGGGAGCTGTTTTTT. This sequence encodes CASSETGTGELFF.

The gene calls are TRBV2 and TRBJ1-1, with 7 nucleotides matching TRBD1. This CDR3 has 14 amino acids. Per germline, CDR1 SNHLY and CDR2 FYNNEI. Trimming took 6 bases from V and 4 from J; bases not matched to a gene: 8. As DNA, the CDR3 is TGTGCCAGCAGGGCCGACAGGGTGAGCACTGAAGCTTTCTTT. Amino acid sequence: CASRADRVSTEAFF.

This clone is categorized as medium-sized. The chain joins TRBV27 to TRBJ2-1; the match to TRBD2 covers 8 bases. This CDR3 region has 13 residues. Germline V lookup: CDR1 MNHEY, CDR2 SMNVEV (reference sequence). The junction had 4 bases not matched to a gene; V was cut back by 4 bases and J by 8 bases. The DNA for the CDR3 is TGTGCCAGCAGTTCGACTAGCGAGGATGAGCAGTTCTTC. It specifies CASSSTSEDEQFF.